This is a list of T cell receptor beta chains from one sample in a study of T cells in Graves' hyperthyroidism and ophthalmopathy. Via MiXCR, TCRdb re-called the multiplex PCR reads, giving one row per CDR3 protein. The table lists about 710,000 distinct CDR3 sequences, about 17% of them singletons. Sequencing was performed on blood. All receptors come from a man in his late teens or twenties with Graves' hyperthyroidism. The CDR3 runs from the conserved cysteine through the conserved F or W. D genes are given only for firm matches. The size field is filled for only some rows; it gives once, few, many or a size class.

size	V	D	J	DNA	CDR3
-	TRBV20-1	-	TRBJ2-7	TGCAGTGCCCTAGAGAACCCCCAAGCGGACGAGCAGTACTTC	CSALENPQADEQYF
many	TRBV5-1	-	TRBJ2-7	TGCGCCAGCAGCTTAGGACAGCCGTACTCCGAGCAGTACTTC	CASSLGQPYSEQYF
many	TRBV28	-	TRBJ1-2	TGTGCCAGCAGTCCGGTGGCATGGAACTATGGCTACACCTTC	CASSPVAWNYGYTF
many	TRBV7-9	TRBD2	TRBJ2-1	TGTGCCAGCAGCTTTAGCGGGCGGTTCTCCTACAATGAGCAGTTCTTC	CASSFSGRFSYNEQFF
-	TRBV24-1	TRBD1	TRBJ2-7	TGTGCCACCAGTGATTCCGGACAGGGGGCCTCCTACGAGCAGTACTTC	CATSDSGQGASYEQYF
many	TRBV7-9	TRBD2	TRBJ2-3	TGTGCCAGCAGCTTACCTAGCGGGAGTGATACGCAGTATTTT	CASSLPSGSDTQYF
-	TRBV2	-	TRBJ1-5	TGTGCCAGCACCTATACAGGAGATAGCAATCAGCCCCAGCATTTT	CASTYTGDSNQPQHF
few	TRBV5-5	-	TRBJ2-7	TGTGCCAGCAGAAACCGGGGCAATCTAGAAGCCGAGCAGTACTTC	CASRNRGNLEAEQYF
few	TRBV3-2	-	TRBJ2-7	TGTGCCAGCAGCCTTAAACTCGGGACAGATCACTACGAGCAGTACTTC	CASSLKLGTDHYEQYF
many	TRBV28	TRBD1	TRBJ1-4	TGTGCCAGCAGGCTAGGACAGGGGATAAATGAAAAACTGTTTTTT	CASRLGQGINEKLFF
few	TRBV6-1	-	TRBJ2-4	TGTGCCAGCATTCCGGGGGACCTGGGCAAAAACATTCAGTACTTC	CASIPGDLGKNIQYF
few	TRBV27	-	TRBJ1-1	TGTGCCAGCAGACCCCCTACGGGACACAGGAACACTGAAGCTTTCTTT	CASRPPTGHRNTEAFF
many	TRBV10-2	-	TRBJ2-5	TGCGCCAGCAGTGAGCGGGAAGAGACCCAGTACTTC	CASSEREETQYF
many	TRBV28	TRBD1	TRBJ2-7	TGTGTTTGCGAAGGGACAGCCTCGGAGGAGCAGTACTTC	CVCEGTASEEQYF
many	TRBV7-8	-	TRBJ2-3	TGTGCCAGCAGCTCGAGGGCCACAGATACGCAGTATTTT	CASSSRATDTQYF
few	TRBV28	TRBD2	TRBJ2-1	TGTGCCAGCAGTTCCGGGACTAGGACGCCGTGGGAGCAGTTCTTC	CASSSGTRTPWEQFF
-	TRBV20-1	-	TRBJ2-7	TGCGGTGCTAGAGATCGGCGGGGCTCCTACGAGCAGTACTTC	CGARDRRGSYEQYF
-	TRBV11-3	-	TRBJ2-5	TGTGCCAGCAGCTTGGAGGGGGCTGAGACCCAGTACTTC	CASSLEGAETQYF
many	TRBV20-1	-	TRBJ2-6	TGCAGTGCTAGTATCGGACTGCTCGAGGCCAACGTCCTGACTTTC	CSASIGLLEANVLTF
-	TRBV5-5	-	TRBJ2-3	TGTGCCTGGAGTCGCCTGAGGGGAAGCGCAGATACGCAGTATTTT	CAWSRLRGSADTQYF
-	TRBV4-3	TRBD1	TRBJ1-1	TGCGCCAGCAGCCTTGGGGGGACAGGGACCACTGAAGCTTTCTTT	CASSLGGTGTTEAFF
many	TRBV28	TRBD1	TRBJ1-5	TGTGCCAGCAGCTTGACAGGGGGAAGGAATCAGCCCCAGCATTTT	CASSLTGGRNQPQHF
few	TRBV11-2	-	TRBJ2-6	TGTGCCAGCAGCTTAGAACTAGAACAAACGTCCTGGTACTTC	CASSLELEQTSWYF
few	TRBV19	-	TRBJ1-1	TGTGCCAGTAGTATAGATCGGAGAGCTGAAGCTTTCTTT	CASSIDRRAEAFF
few	TRBV5-1	TRBD1	TRBJ2-2	TGCGCCAGCAGCTCCCCGGGACAGGGTCCTAGCACCGGGGAGCTGTTTTTT	CASSSPGQGPSTGELFF
many	TRBV6-1	-	TRBJ2-1	TGTGCCAGCAGAACGGGTGACTCCTACAATGAGCAGTTCTTC	CASRTGDSYNEQFF
-	TRBV20-1	-	TRBJ1-3	TGCAGTGCTAGAAATTTCTTAGGGGATGATGGAAACACCATATATTTT	CSARNFLGDDGNTIYF
-	TRBV6-2/TRBV6-3	TRBD2	TRBJ2-1	TGTGCCAGCACCGGACTAGCGGAAGCTGGTGAGCAGTTCTTC	CASTGLAEAGEQFF
-	TRBV7-9	TRBD1	TRBJ2-6	TGTGCCAGCAGCCGCCGGGACAGGGGGCATAGATCTGGGGCCAACGTCCTGACTTTC	CASSRRDRGHRSGANVLTF
many	TRBV20-1	TRBD2	TRBJ2-1	TGCAGTGCTCGCTTAATGGGGGGGAGCTCCTACAATGAGCAGTTCTTC	CSARLMGGSSYNEQFF
few	TRBV6-2/TRBV6-3	-	TRBJ2-2	TGTGCCAGCAGTTACAGAAGGGGACATTCGAACACCGGGGAGCTGTTTTTT	CASSYRRGHSNTGELFF
many	TRBV28	TRBD2	TRBJ2-7	TGTGCCAGCAGTTTGGCGGGAGTACGAAACGAGCAGTACTTC	CASSLAGVRNEQYF
few	TRBV28	TRBD2	TRBJ2-2	TGTGCCAGCACCCTCGGGGGGGCACGGGGGACCGGGGAGCCGTTTTTT	CASTLGGARGTGEPFF
-	TRBV10-3	TRBD2	TRBJ2-1	TGTGCCATCAGTGAGGGGTTAGCGGGAGGGAGGGATGAGCAGTTCTTC	CAISEGLAGGRDEQFF
-	TRBV28	TRBD1	TRBJ1-1	TGTGCCAGCAGTTACTCTAGGGGGCTAACGAACACTGAAGCTTTCTTT	CASSYSRGLTNTEAFF
many	TRBV30	TRBD2	TRBJ2-1	TGTGCGCATCTAGCGGGGTGGGGGTCGGATGAGCAGTTCTTC	CAHLAGWGSDEQFF
few	TRBV19	-	TRBJ1-5	TGTGCCAGTAGTATAGATTATCTCCAGGCAGGGCCTTCCAATCAGCCCCAGCATTTT	CASSIDYLQAGPSNQPQHF
few	TRBV11-2	-	TRBJ1-2	TGTGCCAGCAGCCCTTGGCGGGGTACTAACTATGGCTACACCTTC	CASSPWRGTNYGYTF
few	TRBV4-1	-	TRBJ1-2	TGCGCCAGCAGCCAAGCTTTAAAAGGATCTGTGAACTATGGCTACACCTTC	CASSQALKGSVNYGYTF
-	TRBV25-1	-	TRBJ1-1	TGTGCCAGCAGTGCCCAAACAGCAGTGAACACTGAAGCTTTCTTT	CASSAQTAVNTEAFF